A single T cell receptor beta chain is shown here with its context. Its antigen is not identified. Per the germline V gene, CDR1 is SGHDT and CDR2 is YYEEEE. Losses at the gene ends were 2 bases for V and 6 bases for J; bases not matched to a gene: 9. This CDR3 has 15 amino acids. The entry originates in a study of T cell responses to AZD1222 COVID-19 vaccine. Looking at the study overall: Pooled together were second doses at about 4 or about 12 weeks.

TCRdb's table, derived via immunoSEQ multiplex PCR, lists solely in-frame clones and lacks some. The data hold about 92,000 clones, with around 93% observed a single time. Study-level results: Along spike, vaccine-associated CD4 TCRs were found throughout, with dominance at 160-218 and 743-854. The sample set comprised mostly white British donors with more females, and clonal diversity was possibly underestimated. Spike-specific TCR breadth and depth rose after two AZD1222 doses.

The specimen was peripheral blood, collected on day 0 of AZD1222 vaccination. This clonotype was sampled from an adult in good health. The rearrangement links TRBV5-6 to TRBJ2-7; TRBD2 aligns across 9 bases. The CDR3 is CASSFYSGSVLEQYF. The CDR3 DNA sequence: TGTGCCAGCAGCTTCTATAGCGGGAGCGTACTCGAGCAGTACTTC.